The T cell receptor beta chain under discussion was sequenced for a study of blood T cell repertoires in COVID-19. CDR1 and CDR2 (germline): MGHRA, YSYEKL. CDR3 length equals 15 residues. The V end was cut by 4 bases, the J end by 4 bases, with 17 bases between. Produced via immunoSEQ multiplex PCR; TCRdb's table is partial and in-frame only. The sample carries approximately 300,000 clones, over 75% recorded once. Seattle cases were enrolled at active infection and followed longitudinally. The receptor's source is a woman between 25 and 40 years old with COVID-19, enrolled during active disease. The rearrangement links TRBV4-1 to TRBJ2-7, with a tentative D call TRBD2 (5 bases). The sequenced sample consisted of peripheral blood. The CDR3: CASSPNTGSLYEQYF. CDR3 in DNA: TGCGCCAGCAGCCCAAATACGGGGTCGTTGTACGAGCAGTACTTC.